This TCR beta chain originates from a study of graft-versus-host responses after intestinal transplantation. Findings of the study overall: GvH clones were found in recipient marrow; some appeared first in ileum or blood. Early after transplant, HvG declines were associated with peak levels of circulating GvH clones.

Cell sorting after the reaction yielded proliferating CFSE-low CD3+CD4+ and CD3+CD8+ responders. Some clones are missing from TCRdb's copy, which holds only in-frame ones; the method was immunoSEQ multiplex PCR. The table records 15,000 to 20,000 clones, roughly a third of them present only once. This clone was recorded a few times. The origin of this receptor is a human patient who was an organ donor for intestinal transplantation. Sequences were derived from alloreactive CD4+ T cells from a mixed lymphocyte reaction culture, sampled before transplantation. Subset indicated: CFSE-low proliferating T cells sorted from roughly six-day pre-transplant mixed lymphocyte reaction (GvH or HvG direction).

CDR3 nucleotides: TGCGCCAGCAGCCTAGGGAGCTCCCTTGGCGGGGAGCTGTTTTTT. It encodes CASSLGSSLGGELFF. J is TRBJ2-2 and V is TRBV5-1; a weak D match, TRBD2 (5 bases). This CDR3 has 15 amino acids. The V end lost 4 bases, the J end lost 7 bases, and 17 bases lay between the germline ends. The V gene's germline CDR1 is SGHRS and CDR2 YFSETQ.